This T cell receptor beta chain was profiled in a study of glioma-infiltrating T cells after dendritic cell vaccination. Germline loops: CDR1 LNHDA, CDR2 SQIVND (reference sequence). The V and J ends lost 9 bases and 5 bases, in that order; junction bases with no gene match: 8. This CDR3 is built from 14 residues. Time point noted: after dendritic cell vaccination, including at tumor progression/relapse. The primer mix had 60 V beta and 13 J beta primers. The assay was immunoSEQ multiplex PCR, and TCRdb's table has in-frame clones only and misses some. Of 70,000 to 95,000 clones in the sample, roughly 84% were seen once.

The V gene is TRBV19, the J gene TRBJ2-7; TRBD2 matches 12 bases. The clonotype comes from a human donor with glioblastoma. This specimen was blood, taken after dendritic cell vaccination. The CDR3 is CASKTSGSMDEQYF. The CDR3 nucleotides are TGTGCCAGCAAGACTAGCGGGAGTATGGACGAGCAGTACTTC.